What follows are 2 T cell receptor beta chains derived from one specimen sequenced in a study of post-analysis software for immune sequencing data. For these TCRs, the target antigens are not known. Whole-study findings and limits: Included in a set of five TRBV segments more frequent in patients than controls were TRBV5-6, TRBV5-1 and TRBV20-1.

Presence of unique molecular identifiers characterized the TCR beta cDNA libraries. TCRdb re-called the PCR reads through MiXCR, storing one row per CDR3 protein. The sample includes 500,000 to 600,000 distinct CDR3 sequences, around 47% of them seen just once. Material: blood. Every receptor here comes from a girl aged 5-17 years with multiple sclerosis.

The chain employs TRBV3-1 and TRBJ2-1; D is undetermined. Trimming pared 7 bases from V and 6 bases from J, leaving 16 bases between. The CDR3 has 14 amino acids. Germline V CDR1 and CDR2: LGHDT, YNNKEL (reference sequence). CDR3 in amino acids: CASTVAELGNEQFF. In DNA form, the CDR3 reads TGTGCCAGCACGGTTGCGGAGTTAGGCAATGAGCAGTTCTTC.

This chain links TRBV12-3 or TRBV12-4 with TRBJ1-5; tentative D call: TRBD1 (5 bases). Trimming left V 6 bases short and J 3 bases short, with 12 bases between. There are 14 residues in the CDR3. The CDR3 here is CASSSGRINQPQHF. Written as DNA, the CDR3 is TGTGCCAGCAGCTCGGGACGGATCAATCAGCCCCAGCATTTT.